This T cell receptor beta chain is drawn from a study of vaccination and CD4 T cells after COVID-19. Study-level information: Post-COVID draws came a median 101 days after diagnosis (range 35 to 161). In the control cultures, a CEFX pool, an HIV-1 Nef pool, or no peptide was supplied. Post-vaccine sampling followed dose two by a median 72 days (range 14 to 241).

This CDR3 is built from 15 residues. Germline V CDR1 and CDR2: KGHDR, SFDVKD. J lost 0 bases, V lost 5 bases, and 3 bases had no gene match. Points on this clonotype: Its specificity is not known.

Study observations and caveats: Spike mono-reactivity was the property of 304 of 307 vaccine-specific clones in convalescent patients.

The Oncomine TCR Beta short-read assay was applied to DNA of cultured CD4+ T cells. TCRdb reprocessed the PCR reads with MiXCR, giving one entry per CDR3 protein. The table has some 20,000 distinct CDR3 sequences, 55% to 70% seen once. Treatment noted: roughly 11-day PBMC culture with coronavirus spike peptide pools or control peptides (ViraFEST assay). The TCR comes from a human donor who had recovered from COVID-19. The material sequenced was CD4+ T cells from blood, cultured in vitro, taken after SARS-CoV-2 vaccination. This chain uses TRBV24-1 with TRBJ1-5; 7 bases fit TRBD1. CDR3 bases: TGTGCCACCAGTGGGCAGGGGGGTAGCAATCAGCCCCAGCATTTT. This encodes CATSGQGGSNQPQHF.